This passage covers 26 T cell receptor beta chains from one sample sequenced in a study of T cell responses to AZD1222 COVID-19 vaccine. Sequenced by immunoSEQ multiplex PCR; TCRdb stores in-frame clones only, minus some. The data show 75,000 to 100,000 clones, approximately 90% seen once. The sample in question was peripheral blood, obtained on day 0 of AZD1222 vaccination. Source of these receptors: an adult in good health.

The V and J genes are TRBV19 and TRBJ1-3; D call uncertain. Germline V gene sequence: CDR1 LNHDA, CDR2 SQIVND (reference sequence). CDR3 length: 15 residues. Trimming took 6 bases from V and 0 from J, leaving 12 bases between them. CDR3 sequence reads: CASRTIGNSGNTIYF. The CDR3 bases are TGTGCCAGTAGAACCATAGGGAACTCTGGAAACACCATATATTTT.

The count of this clone is one. The chain employs TRBV10-3 and TRBJ1-5; 8 bases line up with TRBD1. Germline V lookup: CDR1 ENHRY, CDR2 SYGVKD. V lost 3 bases and J lost 4; bases outside the gene matches: 2. The CDR3 has 14 amino acids. Written as DNA, the CDR3 is TGTGCCATCAGTGAACAGGGGGGGAATCAGCCCCAGCATTTT. It encodes CAISEQGGNQPQHF.

The genes are TRBV4-3 and TRBJ2-5; D is ambiguous. The CDR3 contains 15 residues. Germline CDR1 and CDR2: LGHNA and YSLEER. The V gene lost 4 bases and the J gene lost 5 bases, with 17 bases spanning the gap. DNA for the CDR3: TGCGCCAGCAGCCCAAGTAATACGGGTGGGGAGACCCAGTACTTC. Its protein product is CASSPSNTGGETQYF.

The genes are TRBV5-6 and TRBJ1-1, with 7 bases lining up with TRBD1. Germline-derived CDR1 and CDR2 are SGHDT and YYEEEE. V was clipped by 5 bases and J by 2 bases; unmatched bases: 6. The CDR3 contains 14 residues. CDR3 amino acids: CASRLQGPNTEAFF. In nucleotides, the CDR3 is TGTGCCAGCAGACTACAGGGGCCAAACACTGAAGCTTTCTTT.

The rearrangement joins TRBV7-8 to TRBJ1-5, with 9 bases fitting TRBD1. CDR1 SGHVS and CDR2 FQNEAQ come from the germline V gene. The CDR3 runs to 15 residues. With 1 base clipped from V and 2 bases from J, the junction kept 0 bases outside the gene matches. CDR3 residues: CASSLGTGGNQPQHF. The CDR3 DNA is TGTGCCAGCAGCTTAGGGACAGGGGGCAATCAGCCCCAGCATTTT.

The chain is built from TRBV11-2 and TRBJ2-2; no reliable D call. The V and J ends lost 0 bases and 4 bases respectively, with 6 bases between them. Germline assignment: CDR1 SGHAT and CDR2 FQNNGV. The CDR3 loop spans 14 amino acids. CDR3 coding DNA: TGTGCCAGCAGCTTAGACGACATCACCGGGGAGCTGTTTTTT. The encoded protein is CASSLDDITGELFF.

The DNA for the CDR3 is TGTGCCAGCAGCCAAGGTGACTCTCAGCCCCAGCATTTT. Translating it yields CASSQGDSQPQHF. The rearrangement links TRBV3-1 (or the pseudogene TRBV3-2) to TRBJ1-5; D gene uncertain. CDR3 length: 13 amino acids. V gave up 1 base and J gave up 6 bases, with 7 bases separating them. Germline V CDR1 and CDR2: LGHDT, YNNKEL (reference sequence).

The chain couples TRBV4-1 to TRBJ1-5, with D possibly TRBD1 on 6 matching bases. V lost 3 bases to trimming and J lost 3 bases, with 12 bases between them. Per the germline V gene, CDR1 is MGHRA and CDR2 is YSYEKL. The CDR3 has 15 amino acids. CDR3 sequence reads: CASSHRTEDNQPQHF. The CDR3 nucleotides read TGCGCCAGCAGCCACCGGACAGAAGACAATCAGCCCCAGCATTTT.

The genes are TRBV10-3 and TRBJ1-5; 10 bases line up with TRBD1. Trimming took 5 bases from V and 3 from J; bases not matched to a gene: 4. Germline-derived CDR1 and CDR2 are ENHRY and SYGVKD. CDR3 length: 15 residues. In DNA, the CDR3 is TGTGCCATCAGTTCCGGGACAGGGGACAATCAGCCCCAGCATTTT. Translating it yields CAISSGTGDNQPQHF.

V gene TRBV4-1 combines with J gene TRBJ2-2; D may be TRBD1 or TRBD2 (6 bases each). V dropped 6 bases and J dropped 4 bases, with 12 bases sitting between them. The CDR3 sequence is 14 residues long. CDR1 is MGHRA and CDR2 is YSYEKL in the germline V gene. For the CDR3, the DNA is TGCGCCAGCAGGCAACAGGGAGGCACCGGGGAGCTGTTTTTT. It translates to CASRQQGGTGELFF.

The chain's CDR3 is CASSLPHTEAFF. In DNA form, the CDR3 reads TGTGCCAGCAGCCTCCCCCACACTGAAGCTTTCTTT. The chain links TRBV28 to TRBJ1-1, with D unresolved. The CDR3 has 12 residues. CDR1 is MDHEN and CDR2 is SYDVKM in the germline V gene. With 6 bases removed from V and 3 bases from J, the gap between germline ends came to 8 bases.

This sequence joins TRBV18 and TRBJ1-1; unclear D gene. This CDR3 region has 13 residues. The ends were cut back, 5 bases at V and 1 base at J, with 8 bases in the middle. Per the germline V gene, CDR1 is KGHSH and CDR2 is LQKENI. The CDR3: CASSFQGNTEAFF. The CDR3, as DNA: TGTGCCAGCTCATTCCAAGGGAACACTGAAGCTTTCTTT.

The genes are TRBV2 and TRBJ1-3; D perhaps matches TRBD1 (6 bases). V was cut by 5 bases and J by 4 bases, with 12 bases left in between. The germline CDR1 and CDR2 sequences are SNHLY and FYNNEI. This CDR3 has 14 residues. The CDR3 DNA reads TGTGCCAGCAGTCTTACCGGACAGGGAAACACCATATATTTT. It translates to CASSLTGQGNTIYF.

The chain has TRBV7-7 and TRBJ2-1, with 13 positions matching TRBD2. This CDR3 comprises 16 residues. The V and J ends lost 6 bases and 6 bases, in that order; junction bases with no gene match: 8. Per the germline V gene, CDR1 is SSHAT and CDR2 is FNYEAQ (reference sequence). The CDR3 bases are TGTGCCAGCAGTCCGATGGGGACTAGCGGGATCAATGAGCAGTTCTTC. It specifies CASSPMGTSGINEQFF.

V usage is TRBV15 and J usage is TRBJ2-7, with D unclear. V lost 0 bases to trimming and J lost 3 bases, with 12 bases between them. This CDR3 contains 15 residues. Germline-derived CDR1 and CDR2 are LNHNV and YYDKDF (reference sequence). The CDR3 bases are TGTGCCACCAGCAGAGAACAGCCTTCTGGCTACGAGCAGTACTTC. Amino acids: CATSREQPSGYEQYF.

V and J are TRBV19 and TRBJ1-2; tentatively, D is TRBD1 (5 bases). CDR1 and CDR2 from the germline V gene are LNHDA and SQIVND (reference sequence). The CDR3 loop spans 14 amino acids. Trimming shortened V by 3 bases and J by 6 bases, and 14 bases separated the two germline ends. The chain's CDR3 is CASSIRQTPNGYTF. The CDR3 nucleotides are TGTGCCAGTAGTATTCGACAGACCCCTAATGGCTACACCTTC.

This chain connects TRBV11-2 to TRBJ1-3; a possible D gene is TRBD1 (5 bases). The CDR3 spans 14 residues. The V end was cut by 5 bases, the J end by 2 bases, with 10 bases between. The V gene's germline CDR1 is SGHAT and CDR2 FQNNGV. CDR3 nucleotides: TGTGCCAGCAGCCTGACAGTACCTGGAAACACCATATATTTT. Amino acid sequence: CASSLTVPGNTIYF.

This chain joins TRBV6-2 or TRBV6-3 and TRBJ1-2; no clear D. The CDR3 has 13 amino acids. Trimming stripped 2 bases from V and 6 bases from J, with 10 bases between. Germline V gene data show CDR1 as MNHEY and CDR2 as SVGEGT. The CDR3 nucleotides are TGTGCCAGCAGTTACGGAGGTCTCGATGGCTACACCTTC. Encoded protein: CASSYGGLDGYTF.

This clone was detected only a few times. The gene calls are TRBV4-1 and TRBJ1-4, with D uncertain. Germline V CDR1 and CDR2: MGHRA, YSYEKL. The CDR3 runs to 18 residues. V lost 4 bases, J lost 0 bases, and 18 bases lay in between. The DNA for the CDR3 is TGCGCCAGCAGCCCGGTTTTCAGGAACCATGCAACTAATGAAAAACTGTTTTTT. It specifies CASSPVFRNHATNEKLFF.

V and J are TRBV19 and TRBJ1-5; no reliable D call. In germline, CDR1 is LNHDA, CDR2 SQIVND (reference sequence). CDR3 length: 12 amino acids. V lost 5 bases, J lost 2 bases, and 4 bases lay in between. The CDR3, as DNA: TGTGCCAGTAGTCGTGGCAATCAGCCCCAGCATTTT. The encoded protein is CASSRGNQPQHF.

The DNA of the CDR3 is TGTGCCAGCAGTGAAGCTGGGACATTCCCTGGAAACACCATATATTTT. Translating it yields CASSEAGTFPGNTIYF. This chain connects TRBV6-1 to TRBJ1-3, with D maybe TRBD1 (6 bases). CDR3 length equals 16 residues. Trimming left V 0 bases short and J 2 bases short, with 11 bases between. Germline values: CDR1 MNHNS, CDR2 SASEGT.

This chain connects TRBV5-4 to TRBJ2-1; D unclear. The CDR3 is made up of 15 amino acids. CDR1 and CDR2 from the germline V gene are SGHNT and YYREEE (reference sequence). The V end lost 4 bases, the J end lost 3 bases, and 14 bases lay between the germline ends. This chain's CDR3 is CASSGDPAGYNEQFF. CDR3 DNA: TGTGCCAGCAGCGGGGATCCGGCAGGCTACAATGAGCAGTTCTTC. Full variable domain (outside the CDR3, taken from reference TRBV5-4 and TRBJ2-1): ETGVTQSPTHLIKTRGQQVTLRCSSQSGHNTVSWYQQALGQGPQFIFQYYREEENGRGNFPPRFSGLQFPNYSSELNVNALELDDSALYLCASSGDPAGYNEQFFGPGTRLTVL.

The chain uses TRBV19 and TRBJ2-1; D gene unclear. Trimming took 7 bases from V and 0 from J, leaving 10 bases between them. The germline CDR1 and CDR2 sequences are LNHDA and SQIVND (reference sequence). The CDR3 is 14 residues long. CDR3 loop: CASKVGSSYNEQFF. The CDR3 coding sequence is TGTGCCAGTAAAGTCGGTAGCTCCTACAATGAGCAGTTCTTC.

The chain links TRBV5-1 to TRBJ1-5; D perhaps matches TRBD1 (5 bases). Germline lookup yields CDR1 SGHRS and CDR2 YFSETQ. The V and J ends lost 2 bases and 6 bases respectively, with 15 bases between them. The CDR3 is 15 residues long. DNA for the CDR3: TGCGCCAGCAGCTTTAATGGGGGTTTAGGTCAGCCCCAGCATTTT. It specifies CASSFNGGLGQPQHF.

The rearrangement uses TRBV11-3 and TRBJ1-5; D is undetermined. CDR1 and CDR2 (germline): SGHNT, YENEEA. The CDR3 consists of 17 residues. Trimming took 5 bases from V and 3 from J, leaving 20 bases between them. CDR3 loop: CASSLSGRPAFNQPQHF. DNA for the CDR3: TGTGCCAGCAGCCTAAGTGGCCGACCAGCCTTCAATCAGCCCCAGCATTTT.

The chain joins TRBV5-1 to TRBJ2-2; possible D gene TRBD1, 6 bases. Germline V CDR1 and CDR2: SGHRS, YFSETQ. The CDR3 loop spans 17 amino acids. V dropped 1 base and J dropped 0 bases, with 13 bases sitting between them. CDR3 DNA sequence: TGCGCCAGCAGCTTGAGGCAGGGGACCGCGAACACCGGGGAGCTGTTTTTT. Amino acids: CASSLRQGTANTGELFF. Combining the CDR3 with reference TRBV5-1 and TRBJ2-2 gives the whole variable domain KAGVTQTPRYLIKTRGQQVTLSCSPISGHRSVSWYQQTPGQGLQFLFEYFSETQRNKGNFPGRFSGRQFSNSRSEMNVSTLELGDSALYLCASSLRQGTANTGELFFGEGSRLTVL.